This TCR beta chain was recorded in a study of T cell repertoires in cytomegalovirus infection. About the study: It can be stated that public TCR beta signatures indicated CMV infection as well as a matching HLA type. Study findings and constraints: Summed frequency of public TCR beta families distinguished CMV carriers with the relevant HLA. Dominant in the ex vivo response were TCR beta clonotypes restricted by HLA-C and specific for CMV.

To note about this clonotype: Antigen specificity is unknown.

TCRdb itself ran the reads through MiXCR, one entry per CDR3 protein. The repertoire holds 250,000 to 300,000 distinct CDR3 sequences, with 20% to 25% as singletons. CDR1 and CDR2 from the germline V gene are LGHNA and YSLEER. CDR3 length: 16 residues. V trimming: 2 bases; J trimming: 7 bases; junction bases outside the gene matches: 10. Sequenced here: cultured PBMCs, sampled from culture after CMV antigen stimulation. This TCR derives from a human donor in good health (CMV status not recorded). Some clones in this sample may be carry-over from other donors' samples. V and J are TRBV4-3 and TRBJ2-5; 10 bases are shared with TRBD2. The DNA of the CDR3 is TGCGCCAGCAGCCAAACGGGGGGCCTAGCGGGAGCGACCCAGTACTTC. Protein product: CASSQTGGLAGATQYF.